These 30 T cell receptor beta chains were sequenced from one sample in a study of T cell repertoires in cytomegalovirus infection (dated by TCRdb to between 2018 and 2020). Sequencing took place on an Illumina HiSeq 1500. The public reads were reprocessed in TCRdb via fastp at Q25 and MiXCR, keeping in-frame beta chains. For every CDR3 protein sequence, its rows merge into one entry that carries the most common genes and DNA. Recorded for this sample are hundreds of thousands of distinct CDR3 sequences; around 24% of them occurred a single time. The biggest ten clones account for approximately 8% of the sample. Sequenced: CD8+ T cells from PBMCs. The receptors derive from a human donor in good health (CMV status not recorded). Some clones in this sample may be carry-over from other donors' samples.

This chain's CDR3 is CASSPGGTSYEQYF. In DNA form, the CDR3 reads TGCGCCAGCAGCCCGGGAGGGACTAGCTACGAGCAGTACTTC. The J gene is TRBJ2-7, the V gene TRBV5-1; 8 bases map to TRBD2. This CDR3 is built from 14 residues. V shed 4 bases, J shed 3 bases, and the junction held 6 bases outside the gene matches. Germline V gene sequence: CDR1 SGHRS, CDR2 YFSETQ.

This clonotype was counted between two and nine times. J is TRBJ1-1 and V is TRBV19; D unresolved. Per germline, CDR1 LNHDA and CDR2 SQIVND (reference sequence). Trimming stripped 1 base from V and 0 bases from J, with 6 bases between. The CDR3 loop spans 14 amino acids. The CDR3 region has the DNA TGTGCCAGTAGTATAGGTCCGATGAACACTGAAGCTTTCTTT. This codes for CASSIGPMNTEAFF. Together with reference TRBV19 and TRBJ1-1, the CDR3 gives the full variable domain: DGGITQSPKYLFRKEGQNVTLSCEQNLNHDAMYWYRQDPGQGLRLIYYSQIVNDFQKGDIAEGYSVSREKKESFPLTVTSAQKNPTAFYLCASSIGPMNTEAFFGQGTRLTVV.

This clonotype was seen many times. The chain employs TRBV7-9 and TRBJ1-1; D is ambiguous. The CDR3 length is 15 residues. V lost 1 base and J lost 1, with 10 bases in between. From germline, CDR1 is SEHNR and CDR2 FQNEAQ (reference sequence). Written as DNA, the CDR3 is TGTGCCAGCAGCTTAGGGGCAGGCGAGAACACTGAAGCTTTCTTT. This gives the protein CASSLGAGENTEAFF.

This sequence joins TRBV5-6 and TRBJ2-5; the D gene is possibly TRBD1 (6 bases). V was shortened by 0 bases and J by 4 bases, with 16 bases between the two germline ends. There are 16 residues in the CDR3. Germline values: CDR1 SGHDT, CDR2 YYEEEE. CDR3 residues: CASSLVPYREGETQYF. The CDR3 DNA reads TGTGCCAGCAGCTTGGTTCCCTACAGGGAAGGAGAGACCCAGTACTTC.

The rearrangement joins TRBV14 to TRBJ2-7; D is possibly TRBD2 (5 bases). CDR1 SGHDN and CDR2 FVKESK come from the germline V gene. The ends were cut back, 4 bases at V and 1 base at J, with 17 bases in the middle. The CDR3 runs 16 residues. Here the CDR3 reads CASSPSRGIGSYEQYV. In nucleotides, the CDR3 is TGTGCCAGCAGCCCCTCACGGGGAATCGGGTCCTACGAGCAGTACGTC.

This clonotype has a count of ten or more. Here the CDR3 reads CASSFGVSNQPQHF. The CDR3 nucleotides read TGTGCCAGCAGTTTCGGAGTAAGCAATCAGCCCCAGCATTTT. The chain joins TRBV28 to TRBJ1-5; D uncertain. V dropped 3 bases and J dropped 1 base, with 7 bases sitting between them. Germline loops: CDR1 MDHEN, CDR2 SYDVKM. The CDR3 extends over 14 amino acids.

The chain uses TRBV29-1 and TRBJ1-1; tentative D call: TRBD1 (6 bases). Per germline, CDR1 SQVTM and CDR2 ANQGSEA. Deletions cut 7 bases from V and 0 bases from J, with 15 bases between. The CDR3 is 14 residues long. In DNA, the CDR3 is TGCAGCGGCGGAGACAGGTTCTTGAACACTGAAGCTTTCTTT. The encoded protein is CSGGDRFLNTEAFF. Variable domain in full (rest from reference TRBV29-1 and TRBJ1-1): SAVISQKPSRDICQRGTSLTIQCQVDSQVTMMFWYRQQPGQSLTLIATANQGSEATYESGFVIDKFPISRPNLTFSTLTVSNMSPEDSSIYLCSGGDRFLNTEAFFGQGTRLTVV.

The table lists this clonotype with many counts. The chain employs TRBV24-1 and TRBJ1-2; D unresolved. Germline V gene lookup returns CDR1 KGHDR and CDR2 SFDVKD. The CDR3 extends over 12 amino acids. V was cut by 4 bases and J by 5 bases, with 7 bases left in between. CDR3 protein: CATSESLYGYTF. The CDR3 nucleotides are TGTGCCACCAGTGAGTCCTTATATGGCTACACCTTC.

V usage is TRBV20-1 and J usage is TRBJ2-7; D is perhaps TRBD1 or TRBD2 (6 bases each). The CDR3 has 14 amino acids. Trimming left V 5 bases short and J 5 bases short, with 19 bases between. The germline V gene has CDR1 DFQATT and CDR2 SNEGSKA (reference sequence). CDR3 in DNA: TGCAGTGCTGCCGGGGGCCATTTATGGCACGAGCAGTACGTC. Protein product: CSAAGGHLWHEQYV.

This clonotype was seen a handful of times. The J gene is TRBJ2-7, the V gene TRBV7-6, with D possibly being TRBD1 (6 bases). The CDR3 runs 16 residues. Between the trimmed V and J ends, which lost 4 bases and 5 bases, there was a span of 21 bases. Germline V gene lookup returns CDR1 SGHVS and CDR2 FNYEAQ. The chain's CDR3 is CASSSAPGEFVDEQYF. CDR3 nucleotide sequence: TGTGCCAGCAGCTCGGCCCCAGGGGAATTCGTCGACGAGCAGTACTTC.

Many counts were recorded for this clonotype. The CDR3 protein is CASSLEEQLIRNEQFF. In nucleotides, the CDR3 is TGTGCCAGCAGCTTAGAAGAACAGCTTATACGCAATGAGCAGTTCTTC. The rearrangement links TRBV7-2 to TRBJ2-1; D remains unclear. Germline CDR1 reads SGHTA; CDR2 reads FQGNSA. V shed 1 base and J shed 6 bases, with 16 bases lying between them. The CDR3 loop spans 16 amino acids. The whole variable domain, remainder taken from reference TRBV7-2 and TRBJ2-1, is GAGVSQSPSNKVTEKGKDVELRCDPISGHTALYWYRQSLGQGLEFLIYFQGNSAPDKSGLPSDRFSAERTGGSVSTLTIQRTQQEDSAVYLCASSLEEQLIRNEQFFGPGTRLTVL.

The sample holds many counts of this clonotype. The genes are TRBV7-9 and TRBJ2-7; TRBD1 is a possible D gene (8 bases). Deletions cut 5 bases from V and 2 bases from J, with 19 bases between. Germline V gene lookup returns CDR1 SEHNR and CDR2 FQNEAQ (reference sequence). The CDR3 totals 16 residues. CDR3 in amino acids: CASSRGEGQEPYEQYV. CDR3 nucleotides: TGTGCCAGCAGCCGTGGGGAGGGACAGGAACCCTACGAGCAGTACGTC.

The genes are TRBV4-1 and TRBJ2-3; a weak D match, TRBD1 (6 bases). The CDR3 totals 15 residues. The V gene lost 5 bases and the J gene lost 1 base, with 13 bases spanning the gap. Per the germline V gene, CDR1 is MGHRA and CDR2 is YSYEKL. Here the CDR3 DNA reads TGCGCCAGCAGCTCTCAACAGGGAGGCACAGATACGCAGTATTTT. Residues: CASSSQQGGTDTQYF.

The V call is TRBV24-1, the J call TRBJ2-7; D not certain. V lost 0 bases and J 4 bases, leaving 6 bases between the germline ends. The CDR3 has 13 residues. CDR1 is KGHDR, CDR2 SFDVKD, per germline. The DNA for the CDR3 is TGTGCCACCAGTGATTTGCCGGGTTACGAGCAGTACTTC. This codes for CATSDLPGYEQYF.

This clonotype occurred many times. The chain uses TRBV7-2 and TRBJ2-3; D is perhaps TRBD1 or TRBD2 (6 bases each). CDR1 SGHTA and CDR2 FQGNSA come from the germline V gene. The ends were cut back, 10 bases at V and 4 bases at J, with 21 bases in the middle. The CDR3 totals 15 residues. The CDR3 sequence: CATGGGGRPPDTQYF. The DNA of the CDR3 is TGTGCCACCGGAGGGGGTGGCAGGCCCCCAGATACGCAGTATTTT.

This sequence joins TRBV29-1 and TRBJ1-1; 12 bases fit TRBD1. Germline trimming cut 5 bases from V and 5 bases from J; bases unmatched to any gene: 6. This CDR3 spans 14 amino acids. Germline CDR1 SQVTM, CDR2 ANQGSEA. This CDR3 reads CSVRPGQGATEAFF. The CDR3 DNA is TGCAGCGTTAGGCCGGGACAGGGGGCGACTGAAGCTTTCTTT.

The chain employs TRBV28 and TRBJ2-7; 9 nucleotides agree with TRBD1. Germline lookup yields CDR1 MDHEN and CDR2 SYDVKM. With 5 bases clipped from V and 6 bases from J, the junction kept 11 bases outside the gene matches. The CDR3 extends over 15 amino acids. CDR3 protein: CASSPPTGGRVEQYF. In nucleotides, the CDR3 is TGTGCCAGCAGTCCGCCGACAGGGGGGCGCGTCGAGCAGTACTTC.

This clonotype came up many times. J is TRBJ2-2 and V is TRBV7-2; 10 nucleotides agree with TRBD2. This CDR3 is 16 amino acids long. The V segment lost 5 bases and the J segment 4 bases; nucleotides outside the gene matches: 7. CDR1 is SGHTA and CDR2 is FQGNSA in the germline V gene. In nucleotides, the CDR3 is TGTGCCAGCAGCGGTGGGAGCGGGGGGGCCACCGGGGAGCTGTTTTTT. It yields the protein CASSGGSGGATGELFF.

The gene calls are TRBV19 and TRBJ2-7, with 9 positions matching TRBD1. V was pared by 8 bases and J by 5 bases, with 10 bases of the junction left unmatched. The V gene's germline CDR1 is LNHDA and CDR2 SQIVND (reference sequence). The CDR3 is made up of 14 amino acids. The CDR3 reads CASETGTGSHEQYF. The CDR3 nucleotides are TGTGCCAGTGAAACCGGGACAGGGTCCCACGAGCAGTACTTC.

This clonotype occurred many times. This chain joins TRBV7-3 and TRBJ2-3; no clear D gene. Germline V lookup: CDR1 SGHTA, CDR2 FQGTGA. Between the trimmed V and J ends, which lost 4 bases and 3 bases, there was a span of 8 bases. The CDR3 consists of 13 residues. The CDR3 coding sequence is TGTGCCAGCAGCTCGGACGGTACAGATACGCAGTATTTT. This sequence encodes CASSSDGTDTQYF. Variable domain in full (rest from reference TRBV7-3 and TRBJ2-3): GAGVSQTPSNKVTEKGKYVELRCDPISGHTALYWYRQSLGQGPEFLIYFQGTGAADDSGLPNDRFFAVRPEGSVSTLKIQRTERGDSAVYLCASSSDGTDTQYFGPGTRLTVL.

This clonotype occurred many times. The J gene is TRBJ2-5, the V gene TRBV6-2 or TRBV6-3; 8 bases fit TRBD2. The J segment lost 2 bases and the V segment lost 4 bases, leaving 9 bases of the junction unmatched. Germline-derived CDR1 and CDR2 are MNHEY and SVGEGT. The CDR3 contains 16 residues. Written as DNA, the CDR3 is TGTGCCAGCAGTTCGCAGCGGGGGATAATACAAGAGACCCAGTACTTC. It yields the protein CASSSQRGIIQETQYF.

The chain links TRBV29-1 to TRBJ1-2; D unresolved. Germline V gives CDR1 SQVTM, CDR2 ANQGSEA. Trimming shortened V by 6 bases and J by 5 bases, and 13 bases separated the two germline ends. This CDR3 comprises 12 residues. In nucleotides, the CDR3 is TGCAGCGTCGTAGTTCCCCTATATGGCTACACCTTC. As protein: CSVVVPLYGYTF.

The V gene is TRBV28, the J gene TRBJ2-3; TRBD1 matches at 9 bases. The CDR3 covers 17 residues. Germline CDR1 reads MDHEN; CDR2 reads SYDVKM. J lost 2 bases, V lost 5 bases, and 11 bases had no gene match. In nucleotides, the CDR3 is TGTGCCAGCAGTGCCAATCCGGGACAGGGCTACACAGATACGCAGTATTTT. Protein: CASSANPGQGYTDTQYF.

This clonotype has a count of ten or more. The chain has TRBV28 and TRBJ2-2; D gene uncertain. CDR3 length equals 13 residues. Germline CDR1 MDHEN, CDR2 SYDVKM. With 2 bases removed from V and 6 bases from J, the gap between germline ends came to 7 bases. CDR3 residues: CASSLIVPGELFF. Here the CDR3 DNA reads TGTGCCAGCAGTTTAATAGTCCCCGGGGAGCTGTTTTTT. Filled out from reference TRBV28 and TRBJ2-2, the complete variable domain reads DVKVTQSSRYLVKRTGEKVFLECVQDMDHENMFWYRQDPGLGLRLIYFSYDVKMKEKGDIPEGYSVSREKKERFSLILESASTNQTSMYLCASSLIVPGELFFGEGSRLTVL.

This clonotype was counted ten times or more. The chain joins TRBV2 to TRBJ2-3; tentatively, D is TRBD2 (6 bases). Germline V gene lookup returns CDR1 SNHLY and CDR2 FYNNEI. The CDR3 is 16 amino acids. The germline V and J ends were trimmed by 1 base and 2 bases, with 13 bases remaining between them. This CDR3 is CASSEGDSRSTDTQYF. DNA for the CDR3: TGTGCCAGCAGTGAAGGGGACTCAAGATCCACAGATACGCAGTATTTT.

There are many counts of this clonotype. J is TRBJ2-1 and V is TRBV7-2, with 9 bases aligning to TRBD1. The CDR3 is 15 amino acids. Germline CDR1 reads SGHTA; CDR2 reads FQGNSA. V lost 5 bases and J lost 5; bases outside the gene matches: 7. CDR3: CASSLGQGGHNEQFF. The CDR3 nucleotides read TGTGCCAGCAGCCTGGGACAGGGAGGACACAATGAGCAGTTCTTC.

The rearrangement links TRBV12-3 or TRBV12-4 to TRBJ1-1, with D tentatively TRBD1 (6 bases). Trimming cost V 5 bases and J 8 bases, with 12 bases left between them. This CDR3 has 12 amino acids. The CDR3 sequence is CASSASGQEAFF. As DNA, the CDR3 is TGTGCCAGCAGTGCTTCGGGACAAGAAGCTTTCTTT.

The table lists this clonotype with a few counts. The chain links TRBV28 to TRBJ2-3; 12 nucleotides agree with TRBD2. V shed 11 bases, J shed 4 bases, and the junction held 13 bases outside the gene matches. Per the germline V gene, CDR1 is MDHEN and CDR2 is SYDVKM. The CDR3 is 16 amino acids. This CDR3 is CASASPLAGGPDTQYF. CDR3 in DNA: TGTGCCTCCGCCTCCCCGCTAGCGGGGGGGCCAGATACGCAGTATTTT.

The V and J genes are TRBV6-6 and TRBJ2-7; D gene unclear. The CDR3 sequence is 13 residues long. Germline CDR1 reads MNHNY; CDR2 reads SVGAGI (reference sequence). This chain's CDR3 is CANSYSNNYEQYV. DNA of the CDR3: TGTGCCAACAGTTACTCGAACAACTACGAGCAGTACGTC.

The rearrangement joins TRBV4-3 to TRBJ1-5, with D possibly TRBD1 on 5 matching bases. Germline-derived CDR1 and CDR2 are LGHNA and YSLEER. This CDR3 has 14 amino acids. Trimming took 1 base from V and 4 from J, leaving 8 bases between them. The CDR3, as DNA: TGCGCCAGCAGCCAAGTCGGGGGGAATCAGCCCCAGCATTTT. Protein product: CASSQVGGNQPQHF.